The sequence of this T cell receptor beta chain was determined in a study of identical twins. Trimming left V 5 bases short and J 6 bases short, with 5 bases between. The CDR3 totals 11 residues. Germline CDR1 is SNHLY and CDR2 is FYNNEI. TCRdb recomputed calls from the 5' RACE reads with MiXCR, one row per CDR3 protein. The sample consists of about 470,000 distinct CDR3 sequences, approximately 24% of them appearing once. In this sample, this clonotype turned up a few times. These sequences were also reported in another study, on T cells expressing NK-cell markers. That report adds: A few donors' CD3+CD56-NKG2C+ cells were dominated by the same clonotypes.

This rearrangement joins TRBV2 to TRBJ2-1; D not resolved. The sample taken for sequencing was CD4+ T cells sorted from blood. This receptor was identified in a woman aged 18-29 years in good health. The CDR3 reads CASSWFNEQFF. The CDR3 region has the DNA TGTGCCAGCAGTTGGTTCAATGAGCAGTTCTTC.